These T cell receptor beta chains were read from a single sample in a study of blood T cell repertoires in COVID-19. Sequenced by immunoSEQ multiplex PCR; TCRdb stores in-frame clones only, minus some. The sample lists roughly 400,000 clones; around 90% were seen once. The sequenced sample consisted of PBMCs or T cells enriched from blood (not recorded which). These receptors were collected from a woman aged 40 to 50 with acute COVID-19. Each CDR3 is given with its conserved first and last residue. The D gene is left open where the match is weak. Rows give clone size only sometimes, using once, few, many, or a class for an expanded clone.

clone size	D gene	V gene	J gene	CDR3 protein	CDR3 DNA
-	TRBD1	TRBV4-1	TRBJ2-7	CASSQGTGTGFHEQYF	TGCGCCAGCAGCCAAGGTACCGGGACAGGGTTCCACGAGCAGTACTTC
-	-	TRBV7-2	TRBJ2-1	CASSLETGSYNEQFF	TGTGCCAGCAGCTTAGAGACTGGCTCCTACAATGAGCAGTTCTTC
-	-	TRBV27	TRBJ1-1	CASSLQENTEAFF	TGTGCCAGCAGTTTACAGGAGAACACTGAAGCTTTCTTT
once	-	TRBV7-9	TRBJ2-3	CASSFSGGLGDTQYF	TGTGCCAGCAGCTTTTCGGGGGGCCTCGGAGATACGCAGTATTTT
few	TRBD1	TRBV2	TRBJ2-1	CASRDPTGESNNEQFF	TGTGCCAGCAGGGATCCCACAGGGGAGAGCAACAATGAGCAGTTCTTC
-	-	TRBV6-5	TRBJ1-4	CASSPVPGIGEKLFF	TGTGCCAGCAGTCCCGTACCCGGTATTGGTGAAAAACTGTTTTTT
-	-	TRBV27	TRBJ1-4	CASRYRNEKLFF	TGTGCCAGCAGGTACAGGAATGAAAAACTGTTTTTT
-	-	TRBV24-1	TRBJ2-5	CATSDSLETQYF	TGTGCCACCAGTGACTCCCTAGAGACCCAGTACTTC
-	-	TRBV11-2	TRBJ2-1	CASRNRGGSYNEQFF	TGTGCCAGCAGAAACAGGGGGGGGTCCTACAATGAGCAGTTCTTC
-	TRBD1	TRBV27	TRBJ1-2	CASSFYPGTGGLTF	TGTGCCAGCAGTTTTTACCCCGGGACAGGGGGATTAACCTTC
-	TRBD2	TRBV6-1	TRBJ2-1	CASSETPQVSGVTYNEQFF	TGTGCCAGCAGTGAAACCCCCCAGGTTAGCGGGGTGACTTACAATGAGCAGTTCTTC
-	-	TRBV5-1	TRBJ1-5	CASSLGPSGNQPQHF	TGCGCCAGCAGCTTGGGTCCCAGTGGCAATCAGCCCCAGCATTTT
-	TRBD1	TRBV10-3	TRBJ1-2	CAISELPTGIHGYTF	TGTGCCATCAGTGAACTACCGACAGGGATTCATGGCTACACCTTC